Following are 11 T cell receptor beta chains from one sample sequenced in a study of cytomegalovirus exposure and HLA in healthy donors. The PCR employed 60 Vbeta primers together with 13 Jbeta primers. Profiling relied on immunoSEQ multiplex PCR, and the TCRdb table lists in-frame clones only, not all of them. The table includes roughly 76,000 clones, about nine tenths detected once. Sequences were obtained from PBMCs. The receptors were gathered from a woman aged 25 to 39 in good health and CMV-seronegative.

The chain links TRBV7-9 to TRBJ2-7; TRBD2 might be the D (7 bases). V shed 5 bases and J shed 0 bases, with 17 bases lying between them. Germline-derived CDR1 and CDR2 are SEHNR and FQNEAQ (reference sequence). The CDR3 totals 16 residues. CDR3 sequence: CASSTLGGLASYEQYF. DNA for the CDR3: TGTGCCAGCAGCACCCTGGGGGGGCTGGCCTCCTACGAGCAGTACTTC.

This clone was picked up one time. The chain employs TRBV30 and TRBJ2-5, with D possibly TRBD2 on 6 matching bases. V shed 0 bases and J shed 2 bases, with 13 bases lying between them. The CDR3 spans 15 residues. From germline, CDR1 is GTSNPN and CDR2 SVGIG (reference sequence). CDR3 sequence reads: CAWSVGAGIQETQYF. The CDR3 DNA follows: TGTGCCTGGAGTGTGGGAGCGGGTATTCAAGAGACCCAGTACTTC.

J is TRBJ2-2 and V is TRBV18, with 9 nucleotides matching TRBD2. The V and J ends lost 4 bases and 1 base, in that order; junction bases with no gene match: 4. This CDR3 region has 16 residues. From germline, CDR1 is KGHSH and CDR2 LQKENI. CDR3 nucleotides: TGTGCCAGCTCACTCGGGACTAGCTGGAACACCGGGGAGCTGTTTTTT. It codes for CASSLGTSWNTGELFF.

V and J are TRBV29-1 and TRBJ1-3; no clear D. CDR3 length equals 15 residues. V dropped 0 bases and J dropped 1 base, with 10 bases sitting between them. Germline loops: CDR1 SQVTM, CDR2 ANQGSEA. The CDR3 DNA reads as TGCAGCGTTGAAGATAAGAGGGCTTCTGGAAACACCATATATTTT. Translation gives CSVEDKRASGNTIYF.

This chain joins TRBV5-1 and TRBJ2-2, with 14 positions matching TRBD2. CDR1 and CDR2 from the germline V gene are SGHRS and YFSETQ. This CDR3 region has 16 residues. V lost 7 bases to trimming and J lost 4 bases; unmatched junction nucleotides: 6. As DNA, the CDR3 is TGCGCCAGCTCGGAGACTAGCGGGGGGGTCACCGGGGAGCTGTTTTTT. Amino acid sequence: CASSETSGGVTGELFF. Drawing the rest from reference TRBV5-1 and TRBJ2-2, the complete variable domain is KAGVTQTPRYLIKTRGQQVTLSCSPISGHRSVSWYQQTPGQGLQFLFEYFSETQRNKGNFPGRFSGRQFSNSRSEMNVSTLELGDSALYLCASSETSGGVTGELFFGEGSRLTVL.

This chain joins TRBV28 and TRBJ2-2; D is unclear. V lost 6 bases and J lost 3, with 11 bases in between. The CDR3 totals 14 residues. From germline, CDR1 is MDHEN and CDR2 SYDVKM. The CDR3 is CASRIYRDTGELFF. DNA of the CDR3: TGTGCCAGCAGGATTTACCGGGACACCGGGGAGCTGTTTTTT.

The sample holds one count of this clone. The V gene is TRBV5-6, the J gene TRBJ1-2; 7 bases fit TRBD1. V lost 4 bases, J lost 4 bases, and 4 bases stayed unmatched. There are 13 residues in the CDR3. Germline assignment: CDR1 SGHDT and CDR2 YYEEEE. CDR3 nucleotide sequence: TGTGCCAGCAGCGCAGGACAGGTCTATGGCTACACCTTC. The encoded protein is CASSAGQVYGYTF.

The genes are TRBV2 and TRBJ1-1, with 8 bases that match TRBD1. Germline CDR1 reads SNHLY; CDR2 reads FYNNEI. The V and J ends lost 2 bases and 3 bases, in that order; junction bases with no gene match: 5. This CDR3 region has 15 residues. DNA for the CDR3: TGTGCCAGCAGTGAAACAGGGGGGATTGACACTGAAGCTTTCTTT. The encoded protein is CASSETGGIDTEAFF.

The DNA of the CDR3 is TGTGCCTGGAAGACTAGCGGCACGGAGACCCAGTACTTC. Amino acids: CAWKTSGTETQYF. The V gene is TRBV30, the J gene TRBJ2-5; 9 positions agree with TRBD2. This CDR3 has 13 amino acids. Germline V gene lookup returns CDR1 GTSNPN and CDR2 SVGIG (reference sequence). V lost 4 bases to trimming and J lost 5 bases; unmatched junction nucleotides: 5.

The chain joins TRBV19 to TRBJ1-1; D is ambiguous. The CDR3 runs to 11 residues. CDR1 is LNHDA, CDR2 SQIVND, per germline (reference sequence). V lost 8 bases, J lost 3 bases, and 7 bases lay in between. The CDR3 loop reads CASRRDTEAFF. CDR3 DNA: TGTGCCAGTCGCCGGGACACTGAAGCTTTCTTT.

The chain recombines TRBV28 with TRBJ2-5; 16 bases fit TRBD2. CDR3 length equals 17 residues. V gave up 3 bases and J gave up 5 bases; unmatched junction bases: 6. Germline V gene lookup returns CDR1 MDHEN and CDR2 SYDVKM. The CDR3 sequence is CASSFLGLAGGGETQYF. The CDR3 DNA reads as TGTGCCAGCAGTTTCCTGGGACTAGCGGGAGGGGGGGAGACCCAGTACTTC.